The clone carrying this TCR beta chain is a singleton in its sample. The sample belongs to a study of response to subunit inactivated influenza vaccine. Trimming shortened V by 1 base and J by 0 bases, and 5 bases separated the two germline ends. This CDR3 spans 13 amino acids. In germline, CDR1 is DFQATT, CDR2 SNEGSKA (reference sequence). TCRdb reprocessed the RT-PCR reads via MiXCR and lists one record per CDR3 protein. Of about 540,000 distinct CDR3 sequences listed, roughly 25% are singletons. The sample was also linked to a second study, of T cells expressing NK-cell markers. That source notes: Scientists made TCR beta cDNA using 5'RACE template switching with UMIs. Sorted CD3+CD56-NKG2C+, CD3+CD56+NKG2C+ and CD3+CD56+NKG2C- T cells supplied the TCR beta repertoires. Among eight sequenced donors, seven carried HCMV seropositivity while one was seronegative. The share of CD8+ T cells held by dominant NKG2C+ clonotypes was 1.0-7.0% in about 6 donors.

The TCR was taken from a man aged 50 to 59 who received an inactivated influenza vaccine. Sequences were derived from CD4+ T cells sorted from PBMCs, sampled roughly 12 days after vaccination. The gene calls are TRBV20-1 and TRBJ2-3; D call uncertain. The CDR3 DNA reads TGCAGTGCTAGAGTGGGAAGCACAGATACGCAGTATTTT. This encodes CSARVGSTDTQYF.